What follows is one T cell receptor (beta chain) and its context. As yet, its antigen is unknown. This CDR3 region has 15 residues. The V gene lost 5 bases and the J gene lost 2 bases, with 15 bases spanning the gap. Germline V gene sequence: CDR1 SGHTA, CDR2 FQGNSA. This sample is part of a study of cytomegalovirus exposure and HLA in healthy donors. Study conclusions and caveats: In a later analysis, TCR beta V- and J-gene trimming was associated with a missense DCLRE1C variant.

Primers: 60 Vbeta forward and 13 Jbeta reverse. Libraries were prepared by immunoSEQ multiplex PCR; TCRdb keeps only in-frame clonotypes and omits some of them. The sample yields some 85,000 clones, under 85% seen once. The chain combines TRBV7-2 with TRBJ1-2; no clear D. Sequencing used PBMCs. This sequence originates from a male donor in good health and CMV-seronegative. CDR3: CASSLSPILNYGYTF. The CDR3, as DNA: TGTGCCAGCAGCCTTAGCCCGATATTAAACTATGGCTACACCTTC.